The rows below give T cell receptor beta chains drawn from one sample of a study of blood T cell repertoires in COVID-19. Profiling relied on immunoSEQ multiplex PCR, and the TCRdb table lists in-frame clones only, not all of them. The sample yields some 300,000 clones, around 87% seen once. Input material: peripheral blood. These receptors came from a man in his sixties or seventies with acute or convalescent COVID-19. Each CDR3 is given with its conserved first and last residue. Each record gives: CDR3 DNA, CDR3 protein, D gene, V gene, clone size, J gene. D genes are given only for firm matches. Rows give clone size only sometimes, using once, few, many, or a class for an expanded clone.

TGCAGCGTTGCGGGACAGGGGGGTGTCGAGCAGTACTTC	CSVAGQGGVEQYF	TRBD1	TRBV29-1	-	TRBJ2-7
TGTGCCAGCAGCTTTACTTACGAGCAGTACTTC	CASSFTYEQYF	-	TRBV5-5	-	TRBJ2-7
TGTGCCAGCAGTTACTCGGGCAGCCCGTGGGGCTACACCTTC	CASSYSGSPWGYTF	-	TRBV6-2/TRBV6-3	-	TRBJ1-2
TGTGCCAGTAGTATATTACTCCTAGGCACAGGTTCGAATTCACCCCTCCACTTT	CASSILLLGTGSNSPLHF	-	TRBV19	-	TRBJ1-6
TGTGCCAGCACCCCGAGGGGACTAGCGGGAGACTACGAGCAGTACTTC	CASTPRGLAGDYEQYF	TRBD2	TRBV28	-	TRBJ2-7
TGTGCCAGCAGCTTGACAGGGCTAGGGTCCTACGAGCAGTACTTC	CASSLTGLGSYEQYF	-	TRBV5-4	-	TRBJ2-7
TGTGCCAGCAGCCAGGCAGGGGGCATCGGTGGCTACACCTTC	CASSQAGGIGGYTF	TRBD1	TRBV3-1/TRBV3-2	few	TRBJ1-2
TGTGCCAGCAGTTTAGTACTTTCCTCCTACGAGCAGTACTTC	CASSLVLSSYEQYF	-	TRBV28	-	TRBJ2-7
TGTGCCAGCAGCTTAGGGAGGTTACCGGGGTCCCAAGAGACCCAGTACTTC	CASSLGRLPGSQETQYF	-	TRBV7-9	-	TRBJ2-5
TGTGCCAGCAGTCTCAGGGCTCAGGGGCAGTACTTC	CASSLRAQGQYF	-	TRBV28	-	TRBJ2-7
TGCGCCAGCAGCTTGGCCCCACGGGCACAGGGGGCCACAGATACGCAGTATTTT	CASSLAPRAQGATDTQYF	TRBD1	TRBV5-1	-	TRBJ2-3
TGTGCCAGCAGCGTAGAACGGGAGCGACACAATGAGCAGTTCTTC	CASSVERERHNEQFF	-	TRBV9	-	TRBJ2-1
TGTGCCAGCAGCGGACAGGGAAACTATGGCTACACCTTC	CASSGQGNYGYTF	TRBD1	TRBV5-6	-	TRBJ1-2
TGTGCCACCGGTATAACCGGGACAGGGGAAGAGACCCAGTACTTC	CATGITGTGEETQYF	TRBD1	TRBV24-1	-	TRBJ2-5
TGTGCCAGCTCTCCAGACGGGGGTTCGGCTTTCTTT	CASSPDGGSAFF	-	TRBV18	once	TRBJ1-1
TGCGCCAGCAGCCAAGATGCGTCGGGGATCGGGACTGAAGCTTTCTTT	CASSQDASGIGTEAFF	-	TRBV4-3	-	TRBJ1-1
TGTGCCAGCAGCCAAGATGGCAGGGGAGATGAGCAGTTCTTC	CASSQDGRGDEQFF	-	TRBV3-1/TRBV3-2	-	TRBJ2-1
TGCAGCGGCTCCCCGGGACTAGCGAGGGGTGAGCAGTTCTTC	CSGSPGLARGEQFF	TRBD2	TRBV29-1	-	TRBJ2-1
TGTGCCAGCAGCTTAGTCGGGGTTTCTTCCCAAGAGACCCAGTACTTC	CASSLVGVSSQETQYF	-	TRBV7-9	-	TRBJ2-5
TGTGCCAGCAGCCTACAGGGCAATGAGCAGTTCTTC	CASSLQGNEQFF	-	TRBV12-3/TRBV12-4	few	TRBJ2-1
TGTGCCAGCAGCCCCAGGACAGGGAGCGAGCAGTACTTC	CASSPRTGSEQYF	TRBD1	TRBV7-2	-	TRBJ2-7
TGTGCCAGCAGCCAAGGGCAGGGGCGAGAGACCCAGTACTTC	CASSQGQGRETQYF	-	TRBV3-1/TRBV3-2	-	TRBJ2-5
TGTGCCACCGGGACAGTAATTAATCAGCCCCAGCATTTT	CATGTVINQPQHF	TRBD1	TRBV28	-	TRBJ1-5
TGTGCCAGCAGCCAAGCCCCGAATCAGCCCCAGCATTTT	CASSQAPNQPQHF	-	TRBV4-2	-	TRBJ1-5
TGTGCCAGTAGTATTGTGGCAGGGGCCCCTAATGAAAAACTGTTTTTT	CASSIVAGAPNEKLFF	-	TRBV19	-	TRBJ1-4
TGTGCCAGCGGGGGCCTCCCCTACAATGAGCAGTTCTTC	CASGGLPYNEQFF	-	TRBV28	-	TRBJ2-1
TGTGCCAGCAGAACTCGACAGGGCCAAGAGACCCAGTACTTC	CASRTRQGQETQYF	TRBD1	TRBV28	-	TRBJ2-5
TGTGCCAGCAGCTCCCGGAGACTAGCGGGGGGGTCTAGCTCCTACAATGAGCAGTTCTTC	CASSSRRLAGGSSSYNEQFF	TRBD2	TRBV13	-	TRBJ2-1
TGTGCCAGCAGCGTCGATTCCAGGGTCGGGGAAAAACTGTTTTTT	CASSVDSRVGEKLFF	-	TRBV9	-	TRBJ1-4
TGTGCCAGCAGCCAAGGATGGACAGGGAGAAACGAGCAGTACTTC	CASSQGWTGRNEQYF	TRBD1	TRBV3-1/TRBV3-2	once	TRBJ2-7
TGTGCCAGCAGCAAAGGGGCGGTGGGGGGTTACACTGAAGCTTTCTTT	CASSKGAVGGYTEAFF	-	TRBV11-3	-	TRBJ1-1
TGTGCCAGCAGCTTAGAGGCGGGTACGCAGTATTTT	CASSLEAGTQYF	-	TRBV7-2	-	TRBJ2-3
TGTGCCAGCAGTAGGAGCTACGAGCAGTACTTC	CASSRSYEQYF	-	TRBV2	few	TRBJ2-7
TGCAGTGCTAGTTTGGGGACTACCACCACAGATACGCAGTATTTT	CSASLGTTTTDTQYF	TRBD2	TRBV20-1	-	TRBJ2-3
TGTGCCAGCAGTCCCACAGAGAACACTGAAGCTTTCTTT	CASSPTENTEAFF	-	TRBV27	-	TRBJ1-1
TGTGCCAGCAGCTTACCGGGACAGACGACGGGCACTGAAGCTTTCTTT	CASSLPGQTTGTEAFF	TRBD1	TRBV7-8	-	TRBJ1-1
TGTGCCTGGACCCGAGGGTACCGCTCCGAGACCCAGTACTTC	CAWTRGYRSETQYF	-	TRBV30	-	TRBJ2-5